This T cell receptor (beta chain) was observed in a study of T cells in Graves' hyperthyroidism and ophthalmopathy. Graves' hyperthyroidism qualified as stable when ophthalmopathy did not progress within 18 months. Aged 18 to 65, the patients had hyperthyroidism that was newly diagnosed and had lasted under 2 months. The junction had 14 bases not matched to a gene; V was cut back by 7 bases and J by 4 bases. The length of the CDR3 is 16 residues. Per the germline V gene, CDR1 is SQVTM and CDR2 is ANQGSEA. RNA transcripts were the template for amplifying TCR beta CDR3 regions. First-round RT-PCR targeting the TCR CDR3 was performed with the HTBI primer set. In TCRdb, the multiplex PCR reads were re-called with MiXCR into one record per CDR3 protein. The table shows about 540,000 distinct CDR3 sequences, with around 46% occurring only once.

The chain has TRBV29-1 and TRBJ1-5, with 9 positions matching TRBD1. Sample: peripheral blood or thyroid tissue (not recorded which). The sequence was collected from a woman aged 18 to 35 with Graves' hyperthyroidism. In nucleotides, the CDR3 is TGCAGCGCTAGACAGGGGGGGGGCTCGACAAATCAGCCCCAGCATTTT. It encodes CSARQGGGSTNQPQHF.